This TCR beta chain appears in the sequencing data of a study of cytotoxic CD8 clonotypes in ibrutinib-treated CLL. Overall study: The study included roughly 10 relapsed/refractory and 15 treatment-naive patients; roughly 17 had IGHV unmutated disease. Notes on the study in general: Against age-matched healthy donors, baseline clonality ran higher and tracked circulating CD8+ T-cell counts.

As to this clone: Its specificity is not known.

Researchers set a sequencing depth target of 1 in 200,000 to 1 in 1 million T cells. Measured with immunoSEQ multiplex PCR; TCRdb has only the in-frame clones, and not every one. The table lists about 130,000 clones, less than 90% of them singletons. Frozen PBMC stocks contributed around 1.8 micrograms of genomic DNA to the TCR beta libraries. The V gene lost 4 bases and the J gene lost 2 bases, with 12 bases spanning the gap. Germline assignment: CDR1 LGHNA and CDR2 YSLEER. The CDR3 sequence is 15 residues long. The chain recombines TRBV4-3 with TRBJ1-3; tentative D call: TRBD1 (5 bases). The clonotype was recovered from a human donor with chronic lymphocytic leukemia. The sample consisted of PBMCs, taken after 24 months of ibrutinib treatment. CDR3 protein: CASSPGPGAGNTIYF. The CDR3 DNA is TGCGCCAGCAGCCCGGGACCTGGAGCTGGAAACACCATATATTTT.